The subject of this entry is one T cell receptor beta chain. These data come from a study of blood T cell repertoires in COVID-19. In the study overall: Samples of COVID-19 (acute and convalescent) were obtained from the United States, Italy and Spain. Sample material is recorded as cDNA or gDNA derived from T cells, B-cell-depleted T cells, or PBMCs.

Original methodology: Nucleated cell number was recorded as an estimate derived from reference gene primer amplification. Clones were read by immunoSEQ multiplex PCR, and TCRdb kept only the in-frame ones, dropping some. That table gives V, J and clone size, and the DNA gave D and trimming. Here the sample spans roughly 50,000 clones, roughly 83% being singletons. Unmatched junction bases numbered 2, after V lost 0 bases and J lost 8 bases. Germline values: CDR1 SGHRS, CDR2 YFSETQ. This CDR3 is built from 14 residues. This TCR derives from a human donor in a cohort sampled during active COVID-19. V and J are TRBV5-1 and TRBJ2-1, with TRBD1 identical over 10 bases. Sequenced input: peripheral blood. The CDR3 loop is CASSLGQGADEQFF. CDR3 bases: TGCGCCAGCAGCTTGGGACAGGGGGCTGATGAGCAGTTCTTC. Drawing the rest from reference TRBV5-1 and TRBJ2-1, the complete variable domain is KAGVTQTPRYLIKTRGQQVTLSCSPISGHRSVSWYQQTPGQGLQFLFEYFSETQRNKGNFPGRFSGRQFSNSRSEMNVSTLELGDSALYLCASSLGQGADEQFFGPGTRLTVL.